This T cell receptor beta chain was identified during a study of beta chain features in type 1 diabetes. What was sequenced were expressed TCRB transcripts, since all of the isolated RNA had been reverse transcribed. An average of around 3.5 million reads was obtained for naive, central memory and regulatory T cell samples. Data came from immunoSEQ multiplex PCR; TCRdb stores just in-frame clones and leaves some out. Of some 400,000 clones in the sample, around 16% are singletons; the top ten hold 0.019%. As for this clone: Antigen specificity is unknown.

V was clipped by 4 bases and J by 3 bases; unmatched bases: 7. This CDR3 is built from 15 residues. Germline assignment: CDR1 GTSNPN and CDR2 SVGIG (reference sequence). General study results and limits: All four CD4+ subsets of Type 1 diabetes patients contained TCRB CDR3s that were moderately but significantly shorter. HLA effects on TCRB rearrangement stayed unresolved here.

This sequence originates from a young woman in good health. The chain joins TRBV30 to TRBJ2-1; 9 nucleotides align to TRBD2. The sequenced sample was naive CD4+ T cells from blood. The CDR3 DNA sequence: TGTGCCTGGATAAGAGCGGGAGGTAACTACAATGAGCAGTTCTTC. Translation gives CAWIRAGGNYNEQFF. Variable domain in full (rest from reference TRBV30 and TRBJ2-1): SQTIHQWPATLVQPVGSPLSLECTVEGTSNPNLYWYRQAAGRGLQLLFYSVGIGQISSEVPQNLSASRPQDRQFILSSKKLLLSDSGFYLCAWIRAGGNYNEQFFGPGTRLTVL.